The 9 T cell receptor beta chains presented below share a single source sample, sequenced in a study of T cells after yellow fever vaccination (dated by TCRdb to about 2019). Library preparation used 5' RACE. The reads were generated on an Illumina HiSeq 2500. Clones were called with MiXCR by TCRdb after fastp trimmed the public reads at Q25, and only in-frame beta chains were retained. Each entry merges the rows of one CDR3 protein and shows their most common DNA and genes. The sample table lists 600,000 to 750,000 distinct CDR3 sequences, more than 9% of them with a count of one. The biggest ten clones account for 14% to 15% of the sample. In the paper's terms, the treatment or condition label means: live attenuated yellow fever vaccine strain. This material consisted of PBMCs, taken on the day of the yellow fever booster vaccination. The receptors here all came from a young man who received the YFV17D yellow fever vaccine.

The rearrangement joins TRBV12-3 or TRBV12-4 to TRBJ2-1; D perhaps matches TRBD2 (6 bases). This CDR3 region has 15 residues. The germline V and J ends were trimmed by 7 bases and 7 bases, with 20 bases remaining between them. The CDR3 is CASTPLNSGRNEQFF. The CDR3 region has the DNA TGTGCCAGCACCCCTCTGAATAGCGGAAGGAATGAGCAGTTCTTC.

This clonotype was observed a handful of times. The chain carries TRBV5-1 and TRBJ2-1, with 11 bases that match TRBD2. The CDR3 sequence is 19 residues long. V gave up 4 bases and J gave up 6 bases; unmatched junction bases: 18. Germline assignment: CDR1 SGHRS and CDR2 YFSETQ. The CDR3 region is CASSLRAFPGLAVSNEQFF. CDR3 nucleotides: TGCGCCAGCAGCCTCCGAGCGTTCCCGGGACTAGCGGTTTCCAATGAGCAGTTCTTC.

The chain has TRBV4-3 and TRBJ2-1; D is perhaps TRBD2 (7 bases). Germline V gives CDR1 LGHNA, CDR2 YSLEER. The CDR3 is 15 residues long. With 4 bases removed from V and 6 bases from J, the gap between germline ends came to 16 bases. In DNA, the CDR3 is TGCGCCAGCAGCCCCCGAGGGGGGGCGAGCAATGAGCAGTTCTTC. This encodes CASSPRGGASNEQFF.

This sequence joins TRBV20-1 and TRBJ1-4, with TRBD1 matching over 7 bases. The CDR3 covers 14 residues. Trimming took 1 base from V and 5 from J; bases not matched to a gene: 4. Germline loops: CDR1 DFQATT, CDR2 SNEGSKA (reference sequence). The CDR3 spells CSARGGQINEKLFF. The DNA for the CDR3 is TGCAGTGCTAGAGGGGGACAGATAAATGAAAAACTGTTTTTT.

This clonotype was counted at least ten times. This chain connects TRBV6-5 to TRBJ1-1; 9 bases align to TRBD1. V was pared by 2 bases and J by 11 bases, with 15 bases of the junction left unmatched. The germline CDR1 and CDR2 sequences are MNHEY and SVGAGI. This CDR3 region has 16 residues. The CDR3 DNA is TGTGCCAGCAGTTACGGGACAGGGAGGGGTCACGATGAGGCTTTCTTT. Translated, it gives CASSYGTGRGHDEAFF.

This clonotype was counted a few times. V usage is TRBV24-1 and J usage is TRBJ2-1; 10 bases are shared with TRBD2. CDR1 is KGHDR, CDR2 SFDVKD, per germline. The CDR3 runs to 17 residues. The J segment lost 8 bases and the V segment lost 6 bases, leaving 15 bases of the junction unmatched. CDR3 nucleotide sequence: TGTGCCACCAGTCAACTAGCGGGGCGGGAGGGCCCCGATGAGCAGTTCTTC. This encodes CATSQLAGREGPDEQFF.

This clonotype has more than one count but fewer than ten. The chain couples TRBV5-6 to TRBJ1-5, with unresolved D. V was clipped by 4 bases and J by 2 bases, with 19 bases between them. The CDR3 is made up of 17 amino acids. From germline, CDR1 is SGHDT and CDR2 YYEEEE. The CDR3 DNA is TGTGCCAGCAGCATGCACAGAGGTTCGTACCGCAATCAGCCCCAGCATTTT. Protein: CASSMHRGSYRNQPQHF. The full variable domain, with the rest looked up from reference TRBV5-6 and TRBJ1-5, is DAGVTQSPTHLIKTRGQQVTLRCSPKSGHDTVSWYQQALGQGPQFIFQYYEEEERQRGNFPDRFSGHQFPNYSSELNVNALLLGDSALYLCASSMHRGSYRNQPQHFGDGTRLSIL.

The chain joins TRBV5-1 to TRBJ2-1; 9 nucleotides align to TRBD1. V lost 4 bases, J lost 5 bases, and 4 bases stayed unmatched. CDR3 length: 14 residues. Germline loops: CDR1 SGHRS, CDR2 YFSETQ. The CDR3 spells CASSGTGSDNEQFF. CDR3 nucleotides: TGCGCCAGCAGCGGGACAGGGAGTGACAATGAGCAGTTCTTC. Filled out from reference TRBV5-1 and TRBJ2-1, the complete variable domain reads KAGVTQTPRYLIKTRGQQVTLSCSPISGHRSVSWYQQTPGQGLQFLFEYFSETQRNKGNFPGRFSGRQFSNSRSEMNVSTLELGDSALYLCASSGTGSDNEQFFGPGTRLTVL.

The V call is TRBV11-2, the J call TRBJ2-3; D gene unclear. Germline CDR1 SGHAT, CDR2 FQNNGV. Between the trimmed V and J ends, which lost 5 bases and 0 bases, there was a span of 18 bases. CDR3 length equals 17 residues. The CDR3 nucleotides are TGTGCCAGCAGCGATACCCCCTTTTTCGGGAGCACAGATACGCAGTATTTT. Encoded protein: CASSDTPFFGSTDTQYF. Full variable domain (rest looked up from reference TRBV11-2 and TRBJ2-3): EAGVAQSPRYKIIEKRQSVAFWCNPISGHATLYWYQQILGQGPKLLIQFQNNGVVDDSQLPKDRFSAERLKGVDSTLKIQPAKLEDSAVYLCASSDTPFFGSTDTQYFGPGTRLTVL.